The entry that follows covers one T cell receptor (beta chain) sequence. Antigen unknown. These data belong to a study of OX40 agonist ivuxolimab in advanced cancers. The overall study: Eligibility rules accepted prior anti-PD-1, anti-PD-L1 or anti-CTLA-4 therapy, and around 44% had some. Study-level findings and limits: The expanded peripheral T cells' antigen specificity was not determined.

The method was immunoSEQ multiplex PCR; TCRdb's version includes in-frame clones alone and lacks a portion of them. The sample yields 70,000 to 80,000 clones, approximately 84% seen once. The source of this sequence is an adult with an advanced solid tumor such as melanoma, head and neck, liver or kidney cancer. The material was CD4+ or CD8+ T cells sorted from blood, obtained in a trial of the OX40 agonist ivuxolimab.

The DNA for the CDR3 is TGCGCCAGCAGCTCCCGACAGGGATCAAGGAAGACCCAGTACTTC. Protein product: CASSSRQGSRKTQYF. The V and J genes are TRBV5-1 and TRBJ2-5; 7 bases line up with TRBD1. Losses at the gene ends were 3 bases for V and 6 bases for J; bases not matched to a gene: 11. The V gene's germline CDR1 is SGHRS and CDR2 YFSETQ. CDR3 length equals 15 residues.